A single sample is the source of the 5 T cell receptor beta chains below, sequenced in a study of early stage breast cancer tumors. Measured with immunoSEQ multiplex PCR; TCRdb has only the in-frame clones, and not every one. The profile shows about 50,000 clones, 75% to 85% of them singletons. The source material was blood. Receptors were obtained from a person in their fifties or sixties with breast cancer.

The V and J genes are TRBV6-5 and TRBJ1-2; no reliable D call. The CDR3 has 16 residues. Per germline, CDR1 MNHEY and CDR2 SVGAGI. V was shortened by 2 bases and J by 8 bases, with 21 bases between the two germline ends. In DNA, the CDR3 is TGTGCCAGCAGTTACACCCCGATTACTAGCGTGAGGGGCTACACCTTC. It is translated as CASSYTPITSVRGYTF.

This clone showed up just a few times. The V call is TRBV30, the J call TRBJ1-5; D uncertain. In germline, CDR1 is GTSNPN, CDR2 SVGIG (reference sequence). V lost 1 base to trimming and J lost 4 bases, with 8 bases between them. This CDR3 has 13 amino acids. As DNA, the CDR3 is TGTGCCTGGAGTGCCCAGGATAATCAGCCCCAGCATTTT. Protein sequence: CAWSAQDNQPQHF. The complete variable domain, with remaining parts taken from reference TRBV30 and TRBJ1-5, reads SQTIHQWPATLVQPVGSPLSLECTVEGTSNPNLYWYRQAAGRGLQLLFYSVGIGQISSEVPQNLSASRPQDRQFILSSKKLLLSDSGFYLCAWSAQDNQPQHFGDGTRLSIL.

The rearrangement uses TRBV11-3 and TRBJ2-1; the D is unclear. The CDR3 runs to 14 residues. Trimming took off 0 bases at V and 4 bases at J, with 7 bases between the two ends. Looked up from germline, CDR1 is SGHNT and CDR2 is YENEEA. Here the CDR3 reads CASSLDSWYNEQFF. CDR3 nucleotide sequence: TGTGCCAGCAGCTTAGATTCCTGGTACAATGAGCAGTTCTTC.

This rearrangement joins TRBV30 to TRBJ2-2, with 8 nucleotides matching TRBD2. The germline V gene encodes CDR1 GTSNPN and CDR2 SVGIG (reference sequence). The CDR3 covers 14 residues. V shed 0 bases and J 5 bases; nucleotides not matched to a gene: 2. Here the CDR3 reads CAWSVLAVTGELFF. CDR3 DNA: TGTGCCTGGAGTGTACTAGCGGTGACCGGGGAGCTGTTTTTT.

This clone was observed once. This chain joins TRBV27 and TRBJ1-6; D may be TRBD1 (5 bases). Germline V CDR1 and CDR2: MNHEY, SMNVEV (reference sequence). With 8 bases removed from V and 7 bases from J, the gap between germline ends came to 18 bases. The length of the CDR3 is 15 residues. In DNA form, the CDR3 reads TGTGCCAGCTCCTATTCTGGGGGGGTGAATTCACCCCTCCACTTT. Its protein is CASSYSGGVNSPLHF.